In its sample, the clone carrying this T cell receptor beta chain was seen a few times. The table came from immunoSEQ multiplex PCR; TCRdb's copy has only in-frame clones and leaves some out. Seen here are some 200,000 clones, 80% to 95% observed once, and the top ten hold 0.5% to 0.6%. This sample was included in a study of blood T cell repertoires in COVID-19. Study context: Italy, Spain and the United States were the sources of the convalescent and acute COVID-19 samples. Sources were T cells, B-cell-depleted T cells, or PBMCs; the material itself was cDNA or gDNA.

The receptor was isolated from a man between 45 and 60 years old with acute or convalescent COVID-19. Sequencing was carried out using peripheral blood.

The CDR3 loop is CASSPRTSFIYF. CDR3 in DNA: TGTGCCAGCAGCCCCAGGACTAGCTTTATTTACTTC. This chain joins TRBV7-8 and TRBJ2-7; TRBD2 agrees at 8 bases. Germline lookup yields CDR1 SGHVS and CDR2 FQNEAQ. With 5 bases clipped from V and 13 bases from J, the junction kept 10 bases outside the gene matches. The CDR3 sequence is 12 residues long.